The rows below give T cell receptor beta chains drawn from one sample of a study of neoadjuvant nivolumab and ipilimumab in lung cancer. TCRdb's table, derived via immunoSEQ multiplex PCR, lists solely in-frame clones and lacks some. The data show about 26,000 clones, with more than 75% seen just once and 8.6% held by the top ten. The sample in question was tumor tissue, obtained after neoadjuvant nivolumab, alone or with ipilimumab, at or shortly before surgery. The receptors were gathered from an adult with non-small cell lung cancer. Each CDR3 is given with its conserved first and last residue. A D gene is named only where the DNA matches it firmly. Part of the rows lack a size; the others show once, few, many or a class for expanded clones.

D gene	clone size	V gene	J gene	CDR3 DNA	CDR3 protein
.	.	TRBV11-3	TRBJ2-2	TGTGCCAGCAGCTCGCAGGGGGGGGGCTTAACCGGGGAGCTGTTTTTT	CASSSQGGGLTGELFF
TRBD2	.	TRBV6-5	TRBJ2-7	TGTGCCAGCAGCCCGGGGGGTACCTCCTACGAGCAGTACTTC	CASSPGGTSYEQYF
.	.	TRBV30	TRBJ1-4	TGTGCCTGGAGTGTACAGGTTTACAGAGACGAAAAACTGTTTTTT	CAWSVQVYRDEKLFF
.	.	TRBV5-4	TRBJ2-6	TGTGCCAGCTCGTTATCCGTACCAGACAGTCGGGCCAACGTCCTGACTTTC	CASSLSVPDSRANVLTF
TRBD1	.	TRBV18	TRBJ1-1	TGTGCCAGCTCGTCGACAGGGGGCACTGAAGCTTTCTTT	CASSSTGGTEAFF
.	.	TRBV30	TRBJ1-1	TGTGCCTGGAGTGTTACCGCTAACACTGAAGCTTTCTTT	CAWSVTANTEAFF
.	.	TRBV28	TRBJ1-5	TGTGCCAGCAGACCCCAGGTTGACAATCAGCCCCAGCATTTT	CASRPQVDNQPQHF
.	few	TRBV18	TRBJ2-1	TGTGCCAGCTCACCAACGGGTTCTAGCCACAATGAGCAGTTCTTC	CASSPTGSSHNEQFF
.	.	TRBV2	TRBJ2-2	TGTGCCAGCAGTGAAGGTGGAAACACCGGGGAGCTGTTTTTT	CASSEGGNTGELFF
TRBD1	.	TRBV29-1	TRBJ2-5	TGCAGCGTTGAGTCCGGGACAGGGGCTCGGGAGACCCAGTACTTC	CSVESGTGARETQYF
TRBD2	.	TRBV5-1	TRBJ2-7	TGCGCCAGCTCCCCCGGGGCTAGCGGGAGTGTCTACGAGCAGTACTTC	CASSPGASGSVYEQYF
.	.	TRBV10-1	TRBJ2-5	TGCGCCAGCAGTGAGGGCCCTACCGGGGAGACCCAGTACTTC	CASSEGPTGETQYF
.	.	TRBV11-3	TRBJ2-7	TGTGCCAGCAGCCGTGTCGGGGAGCAGTACTTC	CASSRVGEQYF
.	few	TRBV30	TRBJ2-3	TGTGCCTGGACTAGCGGCACAGATACGCAGTATTTT	CAWTSGTDTQYF
TRBD1	.	TRBV5-1	TRBJ1-4	TGCGCCAGCAGCTTAACAGGGGCAACTAATGAAAAACTGTTTTTT	CASSLTGATNEKLFF
.	.	TRBV11-3	TRBJ2-1	TGTGCCAGCAGCGTCGGACAGGGAAGGGCTAGCGGGTACAATGAGCAGTTCTTC	CASSVGQGRASGYNEQFF
.	.	TRBV10-1	TRBJ2-5	TGCGCCAGCAGTGACTCGACCATCTCGAGCCAGTACTTC	CASSDSTISSQYF
.	.	TRBV10-2	TRBJ1-5	TGCGCCAGCAGTCCGGACCGTAATAGGGGAGTCAATCAGCCCCAGCATTTT	CASSPDRNRGVNQPQHF
.	.	TRBV7-2	TRBJ2-1	TGTGCCAGCAGCTTGCGACGGGTTTTCGATGAGCAGTTCTTC	CASSLRRVFDEQFF
.	.	TRBV11-2	TRBJ2-1	TGTGCCAGCAGCCCCCGCAATGAGCAGTTCTTC	CASSPRNEQFF
.	.	TRBV20-1	TRBJ2-7	TGCAGTGTTCTAACGGGAAACGAGCAGTACTTC	CSVLTGNEQYF
.	.	TRBV4-2	TRBJ2-3	TGTGCCAGCAGCCCTGGTGAGGAAACTCCTAGCACAGATACGCAGTATTTT	CASSPGEETPSTDTQYF
.	few	TRBV7-8	TRBJ2-3	TGTGCCAGCAGCTCAGGGAGGCAGAACACAGATACGCAGTATTTT	CASSSGRQNTDTQYF
.	.	TRBV30	TRBJ1-1	TGTGCCTGGAACCACTTCTGGGGTACTGAAGCTTTCTTT	CAWNHFWGTEAFF
.	.	TRBV18	TRBJ1-2	TGTGCCAGCTCACCTCAAACCTTCTATGGCTACACCTTC	CASSPQTFYGYTF
TRBD1	once	TRBV11-2	TRBJ1-2	TGTGCCAGCAGCCCACAGGGGGCAGGTGGCTACACCTTC	CASSPQGAGGYTF
TRBD2	.	TRBV7-9	TRBJ2-1	TGTGCCAGCAGCTGGACTAGCGGAAACAATGAGCAGTTCTTC	CASSWTSGNNEQFF